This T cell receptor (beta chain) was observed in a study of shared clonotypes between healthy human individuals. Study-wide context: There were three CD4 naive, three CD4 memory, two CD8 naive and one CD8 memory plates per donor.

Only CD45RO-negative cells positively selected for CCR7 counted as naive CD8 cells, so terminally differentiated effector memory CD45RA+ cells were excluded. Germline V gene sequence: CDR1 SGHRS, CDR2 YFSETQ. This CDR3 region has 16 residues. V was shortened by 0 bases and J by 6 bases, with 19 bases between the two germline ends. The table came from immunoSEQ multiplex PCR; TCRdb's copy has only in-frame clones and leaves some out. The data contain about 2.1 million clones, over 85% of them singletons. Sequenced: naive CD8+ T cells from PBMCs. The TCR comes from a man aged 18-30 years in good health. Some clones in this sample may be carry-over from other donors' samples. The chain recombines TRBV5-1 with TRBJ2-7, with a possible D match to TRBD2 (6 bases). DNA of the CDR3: TGCGCCAGCAGCTTGGAGGCGACTAGTATATTCTCCGAGCAGTACTTC. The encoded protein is CASSLEATSIFSEQYF.